Given below is one T cell receptor (beta chain) in context. Method: immunoSEQ multiplex PCR; TCRdb's copy keeps in-frame clones and lacks some. This table holds 65,000 to 70,000 clones, around 92% found once. This entry is derived from a study of T cell clones after liver transplantation. Study context: HCV positivity affected three of eight recipients; the rest lacked autoimmune or viral indications. Standard immunosuppression, with no induction, continued until 12-24 months after transplant. Draws occurred before transplant, before withdrawal, and after complete or failed withdrawal.

Germline CDR1 and CDR2: LGHNT and FRNRAP. Losses at the gene ends were 6 bases for V and 5 bases for J; bases not matched to a gene: 8. This CDR3 is built from 14 residues. The genes are TRBV12-5 and TRBJ2-3, with 7 bases fitting TRBD2. Sequenced material: CD4+ T cells from blood, taken less than 27 months after liver transplant. The source of this sequence is a human patient who received a liver transplant. Some of the T cells may derive from the graft donor. This chain's CDR3 is CASGSTWGGDTQYF. CDR3 DNA sequence: TGTGCTAGTGGCTCCACCTGGGGGGGAGATACGCAGTATTTT.